Reported below is one TCR beta chain. Its target is unknown. Isolated RNA was reverse transcribed in full, so expressed TCRB transcripts were sequenced. The method was immunoSEQ multiplex PCR; TCRdb's version includes in-frame clones alone and lacks a portion of them. This sample carries 600,000 to 700,000 clones, around 12% of them seen once, and the ten largest clones take more than 0.095%. This entry comes from a study of beta chain features in type 1 diabetes. Study-wide results and caveats: Researchers report that Type 1 diabetes patients had moderately but significantly shorter TCRB CDR3s across all four CD4+ subsets.

Germline loops: CDR1 GTSNPN, CDR2 SVGIG (reference sequence). This CDR3 region has 15 residues. Trimming took 4 bases from V and 4 from J, leaving 19 bases between them. CD45RO/CCR7/CD25/CD127/CD95/CD27 separated CD4+ naive, central memory, regulatory and stem cell-like memory cells by sorting. The material sequenced was naive CD4+ T cells from blood. This chain joins TRBV30 and TRBJ1-2; D call uncertain. The sequence was obtained from a man between 25 and 39 years old with type 1 diabetes. The chain's CDR3 is CAWTPGFAASYGYTF. As DNA, the CDR3 is TGTGCCTGGACCCCAGGATTTGCGGCGAGCTATGGCTACACCTTC.